Each of the 21 T cell receptor beta chains below was sequenced from the same sample in a study of T-cell reconstitution after alpha-beta-depleted transplantation in children (dated by TCRdb to 2016 to 2018). Library preparation used PCR. The sequencer was an Illumina HiSeq 2500. Molecular barcoding was employed in the preparation of TCR libraries, with unique molecular identifiers being used to normalize TCRbeta repertoire quantification. Starting from the raw public reads, TCRdb applied fastp trimming at Q25, assembled clones with MiXCR and retained in-frame beta chains. Identical CDR3 proteins give one entry, which carries the most common genes and DNA. The sample yields 440,000 or so distinct CDR3 sequences; 43% were counted once. The ten largest clones represent 27% of the sample. In the paper's terms, the treatment or condition label means: allogeneic hematopoietic cell transplantation with graft depleted of TCRalphabeta T cells and CD19 B cells.

The sequences come from PBMCs, collected before TCRalphabeta/CD19-depleted stem cell transplant. All receptors come from a girl aged 2 to 10 with aplastic anemia, due to receive a stem cell transplant.

The J gene is TRBJ2-3, the V gene TRBV7-6, with D perhaps assigned TRBD1 or TRBD2 (5 bases each). Germline V gives CDR1 SGHVS, CDR2 FNYEAQ. This CDR3 comprises 15 residues. V dropped 7 bases and J dropped 0 bases, with 14 bases sitting between them. The CDR3 sequence is CASTPGTLSTDTQYF. In nucleotides, the CDR3 is TGTGCCAGCACCCCAGGGACCCTTAGCACAGATACGCAGTATTTT. Full variable domain (remainder filled in from reference TRBV7-6 and TRBJ2-3): GAGVSQSPRYKVTKRGQDVALRCDPISGHVSLYWYRQALGQGPEFLTYFNYEAQQDKSGLPNDRFSAERPEGSISTLTIQRTEQRDSAMYRCASTPGTLSTDTQYFGPGTRLTVL.

The chain joins TRBV5-6 to TRBJ2-1, with TRBD2 identical over 14 bases. Germline V gene sequence: CDR1 SGHDT, CDR2 YYEEEE. V gave up 7 bases and J gave up 6 bases; unmatched junction bases: 3. The CDR3 loop spans 14 amino acids. CDR3 protein: CASLGTSGSNEQFF. The DNA of the CDR3 is TGTGCCAGCCTCGGGACTAGCGGGAGCAATGAGCAGTTCTTC. The whole variable domain, filled in from reference TRBV5-6 and TRBJ2-1, reads DAGVTQSPTHLIKTRGQQVTLRCSPKSGHDTVSWYQQALGQGPQFIFQYYEEEERQRGNFPDRFSGHQFPNYSSELNVNALLLGDSALYLCASLGTSGSNEQFFGPGTRLTVL.

The chain uses TRBV20-1 and TRBJ2-3; D gene ambiguous. The V gene's germline CDR1 is DFQATT and CDR2 SNEGSKA (reference sequence). The CDR3 is made up of 14 amino acids. Deletions cut 1 base from V and 2 bases from J, with 10 bases between. The CDR3 nucleotides read TGCAGTGCTAGAGGGCTTTCCTCCACAGATACGCAGTATTTT. Its protein is CSARGLSSTDTQYF.

The chain is built from TRBV12-3 or TRBV12-4 and TRBJ1-1; D unresolved. The CDR3 contains 13 residues. V lost 7 bases and J lost 3, with 12 bases in between. The CDR3 region has the DNA TGTGCCAGCACCACTCGGGCCTACACTGAAGCTTTCTTT. Amino acid sequence: CASTTRAYTEAFF.

This clonotype was seen ten or more times. This chain joins TRBV11-3 and TRBJ2-1, with 9 bases aligning to TRBD1. V trimming: 1 base; J trimming: 7 bases; junction bases outside the gene matches: 2. The V gene's germline CDR1 is SGHNT and CDR2 YENEEA. The CDR3 contains 14 residues. The CDR3 DNA follows: TGTGCCAGCAGCTTAGGGGACAGGGCGAATGAGCAGTTCTTC. It translates to CASSLGDRANEQFF.

This sequence joins TRBV10-2 and TRBJ2-4; D is possibly TRBD1 (6 bases). V lost 4 bases to trimming and J lost 1 base, with 17 bases between them. Germline V gives CDR1 WSHSY, CDR2 SAAADI. The length of the CDR3 is 17 residues. The CDR3 DNA sequence: TGCGCCAGCAGTGGTAATTACAGGGTGGGGGCCAAAAACATTCAGTACTTC. This gives the protein CASSGNYRVGAKNIQYF.

The rearrangement uses TRBV7-2 and TRBJ2-4; D gene unclear. The CDR3 contains 13 residues. Germline CDR1 and CDR2: SGHTA and FQGNSA. The ends were cut back, 5 bases at V and 0 bases at J, with 5 bases in the middle. The DNA for the CDR3 is TGTGCCAGCAGCCCCCTAGCCAAAAACATTCAGTACTTC. It codes for CASSPLAKNIQYF. Full variable domain (missing parts from reference TRBV7-2 and TRBJ2-4): GAGVSQSPSNKVTEKGKDVELRCDPISGHTALYWYRQSLGQGLEFLIYFQGNSAPDKSGLPSDRFSAERTGGSVSTLTIQRTQQEDSAVYLCASSPLAKNIQYFGAGTRLSVL.

This clonotype turned up a few times. V and J are TRBV20-1 and TRBJ2-7, with no clear D. Per the germline V gene, CDR1 is DFQATT and CDR2 is SNEGSKA (reference sequence). V lost 3 bases to trimming and J lost 3 bases, with 9 bases between them. The CDR3 consists of 12 residues. DNA of the CDR3: TGCAGTGCTAGGGATTTGAGCTACGAGCAGTACTTC. This codes for CSARDLSYEQYF.

This clonotype has just a few counts. This rearrangement joins TRBV9 to TRBJ2-3; TRBD2 matches 7 bases. Germline-derived CDR1 and CDR2 are SGDLS and YYNGEE. Germline trimming cut 3 bases from V and 4 bases from J; bases unmatched to any gene: 8. The CDR3 spans 15 residues. CDR3 DNA sequence: TGTGCCAGCAGCGACGAGCGGGACCCCGCAGATACGCAGTATTTT. Translated: CASSDERDPADTQYF.

This chain links TRBV20-1 with TRBJ2-1, with a tentative D call TRBD2 (6 bases). Trimming took 4 bases from V and 4 from J, leaving 17 bases between them. The CDR3 spans 15 residues. Germline V gene sequence: CDR1 DFQATT, CDR2 SNEGSKA (reference sequence). As DNA, the CDR3 is TGCAGTGCTAAAGACCTAGCGTTGGGGTACAATGAGCAGTTCTTC. This codes for CSAKDLALGYNEQFF.

The sample holds many counts of this clonotype. The genes are TRBV28 and TRBJ2-2, with a weak D call TRBD1 (5 bases). The germline CDR1 and CDR2 sequences are MDHEN and SYDVKM. V lost 5 bases to trimming and J lost 4 bases, with 14 bases between them. CDR3 length equals 15 residues. The CDR3 sequence: CASSRGDRPTGELFF. For the CDR3, the DNA is TGTGCCAGCAGTAGGGGCGACCGGCCCACCGGGGAGCTGTTTTTT.

This clonotype was seen repeatedly, ten times or more. The chain employs TRBV28 and TRBJ2-5; 7 bases align to TRBD2. Germline CDR1 and CDR2: MDHEN and SYDVKM. V was clipped by 5 bases and J by 2 bases; unmatched bases: 14. CDR3 size: 17 residues. This CDR3 reads CASSPAGRGRSQETQYF. The DNA for the CDR3 is TGTGCCAGCAGTCCGGCGGGGAGGGGTCGATCTCAAGAGACCCAGTACTTC.

This clonotype was observed a few times. V usage is TRBV7-8 and J usage is TRBJ2-3, with TRBD2 matching 9 bases. Germline V CDR1 and CDR2: SGHVS, FQNEAQ. V lost 5 bases, J lost 9 bases, and 3 bases stayed unmatched. The CDR3 runs 12 residues. CDR3 residues: CASSPLAGTQYF. The DNA for the CDR3 is TGTGCCAGCAGCCCTCTAGCGGGAACGCAGTATTTT.

V usage is TRBV20-1 and J usage is TRBJ2-7; D gene unclear. The V and J ends lost 3 bases and 0 bases respectively, with 18 bases between them. Germline CDR1 and CDR2: DFQATT and SNEGSKA (reference sequence). This CDR3 is built from 16 residues. Here the CDR3 DNA reads TGCAGTGCTAGTAGAAGGGATAGCCATATCTCCTACGAGCAGTACTTC. This sequence encodes CSASRRDSHISYEQYF.

This clonotype has more than one count but fewer than ten. The chain is built from TRBV6-1 and TRBJ2-1; the D gene is possibly TRBD2 (6 bases). Germline CDR1 is MNHNS and CDR2 is SASEGT. The CDR3 is 15 residues long. V was shortened by 1 base and J by 12 bases, with 19 bases between the two germline ends. The CDR3 here is CASSEGRVGGIVQFF. The CDR3 bases are TGTGCCAGCAGTGAAGGGAGAGTTGGGGGGATAGTGCAGTTCTTC.

The chain combines TRBV5-1 with TRBJ2-3, with D possibly TRBD2 on 5 matching bases. CDR3 size: 12 residues. In germline, CDR1 is SGHRS, CDR2 YFSETQ. Trimming took off 4 bases at V and 4 bases at J, with 7 bases between the two ends. CDR3 sequence reads: CASSEGSDTQYF. In DNA, the CDR3 is TGCGCCAGCAGCGAGGGCTCAGATACGCAGTATTTT.

This clonotype has at least ten counts. V and J are TRBV20-1 and TRBJ2-2; 8 nucleotides agree with TRBD1. The CDR3 consists of 16 residues. The V gene end was trimmed by 1 base and the J gene end by 1 base; junction bases not matched to a gene: 5. Per the germline V gene, CDR1 is DFQATT and CDR2 is SNEGSKA (reference sequence). The CDR3 loop reads CSARVWDRKNTGELFF. As DNA, the CDR3 is TGCAGTGCTAGAGTTTGGGACAGGAAGAACACCGGGGAGCTGTTTTTT.

As regards this clonotype: One end of the junction fails to match germline, which may point to a read error. The chain joins TRBV20-1 to TRBJ1-5, with a tentative D call TRBD1 (6 bases). The germline CDR1 and CDR2 sequences are DFQATT and SNEGSKA (reference sequence). This CDR3 has 14 amino acids. The chain's CDR3 is CSAGEGGSPQPQHF. CDR3 in DNA: TGCAGTGCTGGAGAAGGGGGGTCCCCCCAGCCCCAGCATTTT.

This clonotype was detected only a few times. The J gene is TRBJ2-7, the V gene TRBV3-1; a possible D gene is TRBD1 (6 bases). This CDR3 region has 15 residues. Germline V gene lookup returns CDR1 LGHDT and CDR2 YNNKEL (reference sequence). Between the trimmed V and J ends, which lost 10 bases and 3 bases, there was a span of 22 bases. CDR3 loop: CATSQVSGQGYEQYF. CDR3 in DNA: TGTGCCACCTCCCAAGTCTCGGGACAAGGCTACGAGCAGTACTTC.

The sample holds a few counts of this clonotype. The chain uses TRBV6-1 and TRBJ2-7; 8 bases line up with TRBD2. V shed 6 bases, J shed 0 bases, and the junction held 7 bases outside the gene matches. The germline V gene encodes CDR1 MNHNS and CDR2 SASEGT. This CDR3 has 15 residues. The CDR3 nucleotides read TGTGCCAGCAGCCGTAGCGGGGCGAGCTCCTACGAGCAGTACTTC. Its translation is CASSRSGASSYEQYF.

The chain links TRBV15 to TRBJ2-7; either TRBD1 or TRBD2 may supply D (6 bases each). The V and J ends lost 0 bases and 0 bases respectively, with 18 bases between them. The CDR3 runs to 18 residues. Germline CDR1 reads LNHNV; CDR2 reads YYDKDF (reference sequence). CDR3 amino acids: CATSRDPFLGGGSYEQYF. For the CDR3, the DNA is TGTGCCACCAGCAGAGATCCCTTTTTGGGGGGCGGCTCCTACGAGCAGTACTTC. The complete variable domain, with remaining parts taken from reference TRBV15 and TRBJ2-7, reads DAMVIQNPRYQVTQFGKPVTLSCSQTLNHNVMYWYQQKSSQAPKLLFHYYDKDFNNEADTPDNFQSRRPNTSFCFLDIRSPGLGDTAMYLCATSRDPFLGGGSYEQYFGPGTRLTVT.